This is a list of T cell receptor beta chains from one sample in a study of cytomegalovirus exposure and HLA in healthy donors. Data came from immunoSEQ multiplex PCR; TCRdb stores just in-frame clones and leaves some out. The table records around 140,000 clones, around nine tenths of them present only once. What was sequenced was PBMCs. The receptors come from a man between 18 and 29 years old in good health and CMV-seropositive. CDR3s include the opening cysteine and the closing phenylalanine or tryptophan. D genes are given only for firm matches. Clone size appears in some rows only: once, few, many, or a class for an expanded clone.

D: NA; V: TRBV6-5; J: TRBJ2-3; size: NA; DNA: TGTGCCAGCAGTTACACTCCATTGGGCACAGATACGCAGTATTTT; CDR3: CASSYTPLGTDTQYF
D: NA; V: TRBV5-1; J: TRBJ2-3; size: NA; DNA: TGCGCCAGCAGCCCCTCGAACGGGGATACGCAGTATTTT; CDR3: CASSPSNGDTQYF
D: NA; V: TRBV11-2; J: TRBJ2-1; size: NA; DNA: TGTGCCACCTCAGGAAGGAATGAGCAGTTCTTC; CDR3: CATSGRNEQFF
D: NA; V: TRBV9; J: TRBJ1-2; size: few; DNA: TGTGCCAGCAGCGTCGGTAGCCCTAACTATGGCTACACCTTC; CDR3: CASSVGSPNYGYTF
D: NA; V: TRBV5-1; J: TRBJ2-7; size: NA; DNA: TGCGCCAGCAGCGCAAACACGGGACAATGGGGCGAGCAGTACTTC; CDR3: CASSANTGQWGEQYF
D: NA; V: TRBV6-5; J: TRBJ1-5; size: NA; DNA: TGTGCCAGCAGTCACGGGGGGGCGGACAATCAGCCCCAGCATTTT; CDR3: CASSHGGADNQPQHF
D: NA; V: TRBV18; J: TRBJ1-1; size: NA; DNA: TGTGCCAGCTCGCCACGGGCGAACACTGAAGCTTTCTTT; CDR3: CASSPRANTEAFF
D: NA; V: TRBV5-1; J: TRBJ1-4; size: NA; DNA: TGCGCCAGCAGCCAACCCGGGCAGGGTGAAAAACTGTTTTTT; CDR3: CASSQPGQGEKLFF
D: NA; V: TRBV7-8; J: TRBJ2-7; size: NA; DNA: TGTGCCAGCAGCTTAGGACAGGCCACCTACGAGCAGTACTTC; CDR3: CASSLGQATYEQYF
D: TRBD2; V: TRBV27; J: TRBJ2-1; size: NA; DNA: TGTGCCAGCAGTTACTCGGGACTAGCGGGACCCCTCTTCTTC; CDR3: CASSYSGLAGPLFF
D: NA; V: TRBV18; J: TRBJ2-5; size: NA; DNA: TGTGCCAGCTCATTTCTAATGGGGGGCCAAGAGACCCAGTACTTC; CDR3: CASSFLMGGQETQYF
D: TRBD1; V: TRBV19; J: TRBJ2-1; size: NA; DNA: TGTGCCAGTAGTGCTCATCCGGGACAGGGCGATGAGCAGTTCTTC; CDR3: CASSAHPGQGDEQFF
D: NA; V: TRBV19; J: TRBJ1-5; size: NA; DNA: TGTGCCAGTAGTAAGGAGGGACCCCTTTATAGCAATCAGCCCCAGCATTTT; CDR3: CASSKEGPLYSNQPQHF
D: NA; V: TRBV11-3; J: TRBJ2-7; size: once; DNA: TGTGCCAGCAGCGCGGCTCTTGCGGGCTTGGCCTCCTACGAGCAGTACTTC; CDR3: CASSAALAGLASYEQYF
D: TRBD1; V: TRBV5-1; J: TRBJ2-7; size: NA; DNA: TGCGCCAGCAGCTGGGGGACAGGCGAAACCTACGAGCAGTACTTC; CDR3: CASSWGTGETYEQYF
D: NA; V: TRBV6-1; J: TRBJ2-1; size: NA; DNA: TGTGCCAGCAGTGAATACGGGACTCCCTACAATGAGCAGTTCTTC; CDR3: CASSEYGTPYNEQFF
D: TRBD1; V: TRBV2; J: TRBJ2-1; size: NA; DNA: TGTGCCAGCTCGACCGGGACAGGGGTCAATGAGCAGTTCTTC; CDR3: CASSTGTGVNEQFF